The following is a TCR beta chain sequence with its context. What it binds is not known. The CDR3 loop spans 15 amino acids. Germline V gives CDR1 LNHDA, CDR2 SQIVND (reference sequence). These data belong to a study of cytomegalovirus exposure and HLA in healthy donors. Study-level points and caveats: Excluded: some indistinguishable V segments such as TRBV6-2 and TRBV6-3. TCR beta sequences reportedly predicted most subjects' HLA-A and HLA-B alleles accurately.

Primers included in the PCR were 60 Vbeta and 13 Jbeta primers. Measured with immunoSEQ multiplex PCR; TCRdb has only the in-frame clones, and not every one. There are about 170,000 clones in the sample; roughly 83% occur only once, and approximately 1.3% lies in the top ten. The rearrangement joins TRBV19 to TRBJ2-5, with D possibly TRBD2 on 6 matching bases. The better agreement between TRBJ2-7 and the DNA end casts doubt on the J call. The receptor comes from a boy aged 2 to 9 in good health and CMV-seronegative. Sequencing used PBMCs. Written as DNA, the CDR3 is TGTGCCAGTAGGAGGGTAGCGGTAAGCTCCTACGAGCAGTACTTC. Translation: CASRRVAVSSYEQYF.